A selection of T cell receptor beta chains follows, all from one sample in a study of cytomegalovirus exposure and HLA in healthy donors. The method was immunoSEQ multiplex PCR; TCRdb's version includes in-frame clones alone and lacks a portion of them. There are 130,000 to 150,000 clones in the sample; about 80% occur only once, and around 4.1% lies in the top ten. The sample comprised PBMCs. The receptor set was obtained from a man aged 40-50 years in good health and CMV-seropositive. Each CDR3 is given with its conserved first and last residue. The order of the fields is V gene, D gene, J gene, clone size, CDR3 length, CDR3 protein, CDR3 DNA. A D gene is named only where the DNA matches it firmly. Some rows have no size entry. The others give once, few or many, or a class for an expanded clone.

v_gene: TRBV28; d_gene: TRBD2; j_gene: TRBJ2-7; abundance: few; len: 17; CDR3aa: CASSSKPTTAGDLEQYF; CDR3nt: TGTGCCAGCAGTTCGAAACCGACAACAGCGGGAGATCTCGAGCAGTACTTC
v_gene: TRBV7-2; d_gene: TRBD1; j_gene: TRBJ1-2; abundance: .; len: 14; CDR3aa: CASSPTQGAAGYTF; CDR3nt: TGTGCCAGCAGCCCCACCCAGGGGGCGGCCGGCTACACCTTC
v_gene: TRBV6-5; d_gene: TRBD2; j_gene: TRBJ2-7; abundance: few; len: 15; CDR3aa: CASSYSSGGAGEQYF; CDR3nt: TGTGCCAGCAGTTACTCTAGCGGGGGGGCAGGGGAGCAGTACTTC
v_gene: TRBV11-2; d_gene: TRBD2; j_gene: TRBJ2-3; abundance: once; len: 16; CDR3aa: CASSLVASGGLDTQYF; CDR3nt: TGTGCCAGCAGCTTAGTGGCTAGCGGGGGGCTAGATACGCAGTATTTT
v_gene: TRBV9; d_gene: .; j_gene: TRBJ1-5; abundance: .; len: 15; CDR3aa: CASSVDGAGNQPQHF; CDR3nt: TGTGCCAGCAGCGTAGATGGGGCAGGCAATCAGCCCCAGCATTTT
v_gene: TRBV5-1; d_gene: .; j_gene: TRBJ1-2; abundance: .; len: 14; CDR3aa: CASSLGGSNFGYTF; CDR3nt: TGCGCCAGCAGCTTGGGAGGGAGTAACTTTGGCTACACCTTC
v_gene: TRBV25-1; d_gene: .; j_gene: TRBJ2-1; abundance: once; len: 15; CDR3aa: CASSRTRSPYNEQFF; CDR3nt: TGTGCCAGCAGCCGAACTAGAAGTCCCTACAATGAGCAATTCTTC
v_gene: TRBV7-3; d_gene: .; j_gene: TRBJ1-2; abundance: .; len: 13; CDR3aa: CASSTGVGYGYTF; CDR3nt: TGTGCCAGCAGCACAGGAGTAGGCTATGGCTACACCTTC
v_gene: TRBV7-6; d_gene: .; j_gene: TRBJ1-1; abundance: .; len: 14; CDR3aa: CASSLERGDTEAFF; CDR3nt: TGTGCCAGCAGCTTAGAACGGGGGGACACTGAAGCTTTCTTT
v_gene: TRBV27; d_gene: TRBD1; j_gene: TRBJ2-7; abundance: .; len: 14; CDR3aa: CASSLTGTGALQYF; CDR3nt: TGTGCCAGCAGTTTGACCGGGACAGGGGCTTTGCAGTACTTC
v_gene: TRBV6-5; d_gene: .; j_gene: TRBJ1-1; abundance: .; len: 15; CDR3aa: CASSYSWGLNTEAFF; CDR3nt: TGTGCCAGCAGTTACTCGTGGGGGCTTAACACTGAAGCTTTCTTT
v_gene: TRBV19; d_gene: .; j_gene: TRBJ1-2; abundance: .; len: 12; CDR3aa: CASSMEGTGYTF; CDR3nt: TGTGCCAGTAGTATGGAGGGTACAGGCTACACCTTC
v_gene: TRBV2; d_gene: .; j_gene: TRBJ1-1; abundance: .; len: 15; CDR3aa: CASRAPTGSGTEAFF; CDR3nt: TGTGCCAGCAGAGCACCTACAGGTTCTGGGACTGAAGCTTTCTTT
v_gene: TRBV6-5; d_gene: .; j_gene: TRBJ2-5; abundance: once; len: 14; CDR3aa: CASSYSGAQETQYF; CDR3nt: TGTGCCAGCAGTTACTCAGGGGCCCAAGAGACCCAGTACTTC
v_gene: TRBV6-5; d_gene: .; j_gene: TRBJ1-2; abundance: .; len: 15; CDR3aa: CASSYHGGGNYGYTF; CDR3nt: TGTGCCAGCAGTTACCATGGGGGGGGGAACTATGGCTACACCTTC
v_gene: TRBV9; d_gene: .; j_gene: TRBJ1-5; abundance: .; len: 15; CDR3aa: CASSPGGWSNQPQHF; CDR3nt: TGTGCCAGCAGCCCGGGGGGGTGGAGCAATCAGCCCCAGCATTTT
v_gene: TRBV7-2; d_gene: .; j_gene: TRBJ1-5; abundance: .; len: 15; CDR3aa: CASSSWGGAGQPQHF; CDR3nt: TGTGCCAGCAGCTCCTGGGGGGGGGCGGGCCAGCCCCAGCATTTT
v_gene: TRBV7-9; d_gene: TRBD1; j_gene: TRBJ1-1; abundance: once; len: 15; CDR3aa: CASSRPYAGGTEAFF; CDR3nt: TGTGCCAGCAGCCGACCATATGCAGGGGGCACTGAAGCTTTCTTT
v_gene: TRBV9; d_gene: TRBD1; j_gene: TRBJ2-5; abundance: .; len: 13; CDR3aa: CASSWTGEETQYF; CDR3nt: TGTGCCAGCAGCTGGACAGGGGAAGAGACCCAGTACTTC
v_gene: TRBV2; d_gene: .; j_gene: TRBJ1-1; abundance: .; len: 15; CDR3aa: CASSEGRGSATEAFF; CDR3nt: TGTGCCAGCAGTGAGGGCAGGGGATCAGCCACTGAAGCTTTCTTT
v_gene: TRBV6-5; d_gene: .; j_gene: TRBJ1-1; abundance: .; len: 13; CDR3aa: CASSYTENTEAFF; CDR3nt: TGTGCCAGCAGTTACACAGAGAACACTGAAGCTTTCTTT
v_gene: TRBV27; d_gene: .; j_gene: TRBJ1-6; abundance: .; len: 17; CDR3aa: CASSLSQTGPKSSPLHF; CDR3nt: TGTGCCAGCAGTTTATCCCAAACAGGGCCGAAGAGTTCACCCCTCCACTTT
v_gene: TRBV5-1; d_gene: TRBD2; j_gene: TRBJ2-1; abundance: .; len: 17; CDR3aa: CASSGPRGGGAGNEQFF; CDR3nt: TGCGCCAGCAGCGGGCCGAGGGGCGGGGGGGCGGGGAATGAGCAGTTCTTC
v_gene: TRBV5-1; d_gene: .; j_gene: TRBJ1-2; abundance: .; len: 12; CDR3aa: CASSETVGVYTF; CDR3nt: TGCGCCAGCAGCGAGACAGTTGGTGTCTACACCTTC
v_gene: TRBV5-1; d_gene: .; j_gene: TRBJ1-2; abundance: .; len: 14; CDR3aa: CASSPYGDMRGYTF; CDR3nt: TGCGCCAGCAGTCCGTACGGGGACATGAGGGGCTACACCTTC
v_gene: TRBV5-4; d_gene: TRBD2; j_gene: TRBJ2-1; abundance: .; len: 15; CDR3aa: CASSLMAGGYHEQFF; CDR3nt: TGTGCCAGCAGCTTGATGGCGGGAGGGTACCATGAGCAGTTCTTC
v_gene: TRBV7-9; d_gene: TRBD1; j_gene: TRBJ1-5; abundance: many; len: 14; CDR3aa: CASSSGQGREPQHF; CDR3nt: TGTGCCAGCAGCTCAGGACAGGGTAGGGAGCCCCAGCATTTT
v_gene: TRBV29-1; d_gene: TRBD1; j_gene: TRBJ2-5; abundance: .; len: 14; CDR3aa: CSVTRDRVGETQYF; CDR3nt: TGCAGCGTCACCCGGGACAGGGTGGGGGAGACCCAGTACTTC
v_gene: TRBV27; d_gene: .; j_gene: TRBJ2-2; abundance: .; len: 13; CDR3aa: CASSLRLVGELFF; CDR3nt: TGTGCCAGCAGTCTCCGACTAGTCGGGGAGCTGTTTTTT
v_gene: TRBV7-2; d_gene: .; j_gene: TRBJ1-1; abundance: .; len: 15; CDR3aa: CASSVWGGIGTEAFF; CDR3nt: TGTGCCAGCAGCGTCTGGGGGGGGATCGGTACTGAAGCTTTCTTT
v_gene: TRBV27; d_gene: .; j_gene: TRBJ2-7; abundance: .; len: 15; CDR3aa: CASSPIDFLTYEQYF; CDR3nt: TGTGCCAGCAGTCCCATAGACTTTCTAACCTACGAGCAGTACTTC
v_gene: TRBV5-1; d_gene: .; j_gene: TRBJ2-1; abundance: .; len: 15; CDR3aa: CASSLTGLGYNEQFF; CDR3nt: TGCGCCAGCAGCCTAACAGGGTTAGGGTACAATGAGCAGTTCTTC
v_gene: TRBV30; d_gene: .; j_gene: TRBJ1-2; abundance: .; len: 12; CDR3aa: CACSGTIKSYTF; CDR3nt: TGTGCCTGTTCCGGGACAATAAAGAGCTACACCTTC
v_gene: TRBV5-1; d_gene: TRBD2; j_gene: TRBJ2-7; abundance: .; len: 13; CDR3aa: CASSSGGYYEQYF; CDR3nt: TGCGCCAGCAGCTCCGGGGGGTACTACGAGCAGTACTTC
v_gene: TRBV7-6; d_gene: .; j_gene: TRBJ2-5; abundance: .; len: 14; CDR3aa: CASSLRLVVETQYF; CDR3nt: TGTGCCAGCAGCTTACGACTAGTGGTAGAGACCCAGTACTTC